The entry below describes one TCR beta chain. The protocol was immunoSEQ multiplex PCR, while the TCRdb copy is restricted to in-frame clones and leaves out a portion. The sample yields roughly 76,000 clones, around 86% seen once. V shed 5 bases, J shed 9 bases, and the junction held 12 bases outside the gene matches. The CDR3 totals 15 residues. CDR1 and CDR2 from the germline V gene are LNHDA and SQIVND (reference sequence). The sample is drawn from a study of blood T cell repertoires in COVID-19. This receptor was identified in a woman between 18 and 29 years old with acute or convalescent COVID-19. Sequencing was done on a sample of peripheral blood. V is TRBV19 and J is TRBJ2-1; 8 bases align to TRBD2. The chain's CDR3 is CASSFSGGGVGEQFF. CDR3 coding DNA: TGTGCCAGTAGTTTCTCCGGGGGGGGAGTGGGTGAGCAGTTCTTC.